The clone carrying this TCR beta chain was detected a few times. Its antigen is undetermined. This entry belongs to a study of T cells in localized non-small cell lung cancer. The study, taken as a whole, reports: Clonality peaked in uninvolved adjacent lung rather than tumor. Median detection of top 100 tumor clones in adjacent lung was around 57 clones. Sequencing was restricted to one tumor region; therefore, heterogeneity remains possible.

Clones were sequenced by immunoSEQ multiplex PCR, and TCRdb holds only the in-frame ones, with some missing. The table records roughly 40,000 clones, over 70% of them present only once. Sequencing was performed on peripheral blood, taken before any cancer treatment. This receptor was identified in a woman aged 35-75 years with stage I lung adenocarcinoma.

The CDR3 reads CASSLSLSSGYNEQFF. DNA of the CDR3: TGTGCCAGCAGCCTTTCGCTCTCTAGCGGATACAATGAGCAGTTCTTC. The V call is TRBV7-6, the J call TRBJ2-1; 7 bases map to TRBD2. CDR1 SGHVS and CDR2 FNYEAQ come from the germline V gene. The J segment lost 4 bases and the V segment lost 5 bases, leaving 11 bases of the junction unmatched. The CDR3 length is 16 residues.